This T cell receptor beta chain was captured by sequencing in a study of blood T cell repertoires in COVID-19. The wider study: From T cells, B-cell-depleted T cells, or PBMCs came the material, which was cDNA or gDNA.

Per germline, CDR1 MDHEN and CDR2 SYDVKM. V trimming: 6 bases; J trimming: 4 bases; junction bases outside the gene matches: 9. This CDR3 is 15 amino acids long. The protocol was immunoSEQ multiplex PCR, while the TCRdb copy is restricted to in-frame clones and leaves out a portion. The sample lists around 130,000 clones, roughly 83% occurring once. This sequence originates from a man between 60 and 75 years old with acute or convalescent COVID-19. Sequences were obtained from peripheral blood. This rearrangement joins TRBV28 to TRBJ1-3; 7 bases line up with TRBD1. In nucleotides, the CDR3 is TGTGCCAGCAGACTGAGGGGGCCATGGGGAAACACCATATATTTT. This codes for CASRLRGPWGNTIYF.